This is a list of T cell receptor beta chains from one sample in a study of blood T cell repertoires in COVID-19. Sequencing was performed with immunoSEQ multiplex PCR; in TCRdb, only in-frame clones are kept and a portion is missing. Altogether under 250,000 clones are present, about 88% being singletons, with the ten largest covering roughly 0.69%. The sequenced material came from peripheral blood. These receptors originate from a man aged 40-49 years with acute or convalescent COVID-19. Each CDR3 is given with its conserved first and last residue. D genes are given only for firm matches. Size is omitted from some rows. Given values are once, few, many or a class for expanded clones.

. TRBJ2-3 TRBD2 TRBV6-6 CASERAGAADTQYF
once TRBJ1-2 TRBD1 TRBV2 CASRGTGISYTF
. TRBJ1-2 . TRBV29-1 CSVSTAGNYGYTF
once TRBJ1-6 TRBD1 TRBV7-8 CASSLVQGARNSPLHF
. TRBJ2-7 . TRBV7-9 CASSPGTRSYEQYF
. TRBJ1-2 TRBD1 TRBV5-3 CARSLGQGDPYGYTF
few TRBJ2-5 . TRBV5-1 CASSLEGAETQYF
once TRBJ1-1 TRBD1 TRBV11-2 CASSPGQGAGTEAFF
. TRBJ2-3 . TRBV5-1 CASSFDNGGTQYF
. TRBJ2-7 . TRBV3-1/TRBV3-2 CASSQGITGKRGEQYF
. TRBJ2-7 TRBD2 TRBV7-2 CATRGGGTVSYEQYF
few TRBJ2-5 . TRBV5-5 CASSPRTNQETQYF
few TRBJ2-7 TRBD1 TRBV7-9 CASSLGNRGTYEQYF
. TRBJ2-5 . TRBV18 CASSPLTGTQETQYF
. TRBJ2-7 TRBD2 TRBV9 CASSSGSPLSEQYF
. TRBJ2-4 TRBD2 TRBV3-1/TRBV3-2 CASSQVVSGGASPIQYF
. TRBJ1-2 TRBD1 TRBV19 CASSTDRAYYGYTF
. TRBJ1-1 . TRBV6-1 CASSEVRGFTEAFF
. TRBJ1-2 . TRBV7-8 CASSLATGSNYGYTF
. TRBJ2-1 . TRBV7-3 CARNEQFF
. TRBJ2-3 TRBD1 TRBV5-4 CASSQPGQTRDTQYF
once TRBJ2-1 . TRBV13 CASSLLGRSYNEQFF
. TRBJ2-7 TRBD2 TRBV7-2 CASSPRLAGVVHEQYF
. TRBJ2-1 . TRBV6-5 CASSGSSRDEQFF
. TRBJ2-7 . TRBV28 CASNELSGVSYEQYF
. TRBJ2-3 TRBD1 TRBV7-8 CASSFRQGLDTQYF
few TRBJ2-5 TRBD1 TRBV5-1 CASSLEGTGGKTQYF
. TRBJ1-6 TRBD1 TRBV28 CASRGQGDYNSPLHF
. TRBJ2-5 . TRBV7-6 CASSPSSGTQYF
. TRBJ2-1 TRBD2 TRBV5-1 CASSLGRREAFLNEQFF
. TRBJ2-2 TRBD2 TRBV5-1 CASSLGTRGGPGTGELFF
. TRBJ1-6 TRBD1 TRBV4-3 CASSQSAGGLGSPLHF
. TRBJ2-3 TRBD2 TRBV4-1 CASSWSSGTDTQYF
few TRBJ2-2 . TRBV19 CASSIVGTRNTGELFF
. TRBJ2-3 TRBD2 TRBV6-5 CASSYSRLAGPDTQYF
. TRBJ1-2 TRBD1 TRBV27 CASSLYPGGWGYTF
. TRBJ2-2 . TRBV5-4 CASSLGLGAHNTGELFF
. TRBJ1-1 . TRBV12-3/TRBV12-4 CASLSDSSEAFF
. TRBJ2-5 . TRBV7-2 CASSSQITETQYF
. TRBJ2-6 TRBD1 TRBV10-1 CASSRQGTGANVLTF
. TRBJ2-3 TRBD2 TRBV7-3 CASSLVAGGPSTDTQYF
. TRBJ2-1 . TRBV7-2 CASSLVLGAGSGFF